The table lists the clone carrying this T cell receptor (beta chain) with a few counts. The sample originates from a study of cytomegalovirus exposure and HLA in healthy donors. Germline CDR1 is LGHNA and CDR2 is YSLEER. V was pared by 3 bases and J by 1 base, with 16 bases between. The CDR3 loop spans 16 amino acids. Produced via immunoSEQ multiplex PCR; TCRdb's table is partial and in-frame only. The top ten hold 2.5% to 3.5% of the sample, which has approximately 210,000 clones, around 88% seen once. This sequence joins TRBV4-3 and TRBJ2-7; D is possibly TRBD1 (6 bases). The receptor comes from a woman aged 18-30 years in good health and CMV-seronegative. Specimen: PBMCs. The CDR3 here is CASSQSGQGLSYEQYF. The DNA for the CDR3 is TGCGCCAGCAGCCAGTCCGGGCAGGGGCTTTCCTACGAGCAGTACTTC.